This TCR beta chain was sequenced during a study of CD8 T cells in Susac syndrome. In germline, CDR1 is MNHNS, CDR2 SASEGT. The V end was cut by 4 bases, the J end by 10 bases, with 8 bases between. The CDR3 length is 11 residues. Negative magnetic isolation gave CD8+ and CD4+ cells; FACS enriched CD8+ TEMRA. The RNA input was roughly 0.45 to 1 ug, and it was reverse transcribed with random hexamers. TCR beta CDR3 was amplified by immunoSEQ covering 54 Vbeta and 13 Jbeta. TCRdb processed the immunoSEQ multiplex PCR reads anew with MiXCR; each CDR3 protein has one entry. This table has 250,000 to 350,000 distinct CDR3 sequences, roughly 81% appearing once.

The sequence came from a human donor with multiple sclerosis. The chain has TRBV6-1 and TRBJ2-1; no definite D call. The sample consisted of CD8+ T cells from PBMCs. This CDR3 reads CASSGKFEQFF. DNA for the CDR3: TGTGCCAGCAGTGGAAAATTCGAGCAGTTCTTC.